Below, 13 T cell receptor beta chains from the same sample are listed, as sequenced in a study of T cells in Graves' hyperthyroidism and ophthalmopathy. The source material, RNA transcripts, was used to amplify TCR beta CDR3 regions. HTBI primers were the set used in a first-round RT-PCR of the TCR CDR3. A single record per CDR3 protein comes from TCRdb applying MiXCR to the multiplex PCR reads. This table has a few hundred thousand distinct CDR3 sequences, around 46% appearing once. The sample was peripheral blood or thyroid tissue (not recorded which). The receptors come from a woman between 18 and 29 years old with Graves' hyperthyroidism.

This clonotype occurred a few times. The chain links TRBV12-3 or TRBV12-4 to TRBJ2-3; no clear D. Trimming cost V 4 bases and J 1 base, with 12 bases left between them. The CDR3 is 15 residues long. This chain's CDR3 is CASSSSRVGTDTQYF. The CDR3 nucleotides read TGTGCCAGCAGTTCGTCCCGGGTCGGCACAGATACGCAGTATTTT.

The chain links TRBV19 to TRBJ2-3, with 7 bases aligning to TRBD2. Per the germline V gene, CDR1 is LNHDA and CDR2 is SQIVND (reference sequence). This CDR3 spans 13 amino acids. Trimming removed 6 bases from V and 3 bases from J; junction bases left unmatched: 3. The CDR3 here is CASSGRITDTQYF. CDR3 bases: TGTGCCAGTAGCGGGAGGATTACAGATACGCAGTATTTT.

This sequence joins TRBV15 and TRBJ2-7; the D gene is possibly TRBD1 (6 bases). Deletions cut 11 bases from V and 7 bases from J, with 27 bases between. In germline, CDR1 is LNHNV, CDR2 YYDKDF (reference sequence). This CDR3 spans 15 amino acids. The CDR3 here is CAGSQGAQGTLEQYF. CDR3 sequence (DNA): TGTGCCGGCAGCCAAGGGGCTCAGGGGACCTTGGAGCAGTACTTC.

This clonotype was recorded at least ten times. The rearrangement links TRBV25-1 to TRBJ1-1, with 7 bases fitting TRBD1. V dropped 4 bases and J dropped 1; count of bases not matched to a gene: 3. The CDR3 has 14 amino acids. Germline loops: CDR1 MGHDK, CDR2 SYGVNS. The CDR3 is CASSARQGNTEAFF. CDR3 nucleotides: TGTGCCAGCAGTGCCCGACAGGGGAACACTGAAGCTTTCTTT. The entire variable domain, with the rest obtained from reference TRBV25-1 and TRBJ1-1, is as follows: EADIYQTPRYLVIGTGKKITLECSQTMGHDKMYWYQQDPGMELHLIHYSYGVNSTEKGDLSSESTVSRIRTEHFPLTLESARPSHTSQYLCASSARQGNTEAFFGQGTRLTVV.

The V gene is TRBV4-3, the J gene TRBJ1-2, with 7 nucleotides matching TRBD1. Germline CDR1 and CDR2: LGHNA and YSLEER. The V and J ends lost 0 bases and 4 bases, in that order; junction bases with no gene match: 5. The length of the CDR3 is 15 residues. CDR3 in DNA: TGCGCCAGCAGCCAAGACGGGACAGAGACCTATGGCTACACCTTC. Translated: CASSQDGTETYGYTF.

The chain couples TRBV7-2 to TRBJ2-7, with TRBD1 matching over 7 bases. V lost 3 bases and J lost 2; bases outside the gene matches: 28. This CDR3 comprises 22 residues. Germline CDR1 reads SGHTA; CDR2 reads FQGNSA. CDR3 sequence: CASSFYIRSAPSPGTEAYEQYF. The CDR3 region has the DNA TGTGCCAGCAGCTTCTACATCCGCAGTGCGCCGTCTCCCGGGACAGAGGCCTACGAGCAGTACTTC.

This chain connects TRBV29-1 to TRBJ1-2, with 8 bases matching TRBD1. With 8 bases clipped from V and 3 bases from J, the junction kept 5 bases outside the gene matches. The CDR3 is made up of 12 amino acids. The germline V gene encodes CDR1 SQVTM and CDR2 ANQGSEA. The chain's CDR3 is CSLDRVDYGYTF. CDR3 DNA sequence: TGCAGCTTGGACAGGGTGGACTATGGCTACACCTTC.

This clonotype was observed at least ten times. This chain joins TRBV15 and TRBJ2-3; D is undetermined. The CDR3 is made up of 14 amino acids. Germline V gene lookup returns CDR1 LNHNV and CDR2 YYDKDF (reference sequence). The germline V and J ends were trimmed by 4 bases and 1 base, with 9 bases remaining between them. The CDR3 loop reads CATSTVYGTDTQYF. The CDR3 nucleotides are TGTGCCACCAGCACCGTTTACGGCACAGATACGCAGTATTTT.

This clonotype was found many times. The rearrangement uses TRBV7-2 and TRBJ2-7; TRBD1 matches at 11 bases. Looked up from germline, CDR1 is SGHTA and CDR2 is FQGNSA. The V gene end was trimmed by 0 bases and the J gene end by 4 bases; junction bases not matched to a gene: 11. The CDR3 sequence is 18 residues long. In nucleotides, the CDR3 is TGTGCCAGCAGCTTAGCATTCTCCAGGACAGGGGGCGGGTACGAGCAGTACTTC. It yields the protein CASSLAFSRTGGGYEQYF.

This clonotype appeared many times. This sequence joins TRBV2 and TRBJ2-1, with 8 bases fitting TRBD2. With V trimmed by 2 bases and J by 9 bases, 6 bases remained unmatched. Germline-derived CDR1 and CDR2 are SNHLY and FYNNEI. The CDR3 has 14 residues. The CDR3 region has the DNA TGTGCCAGCAGTGAATCCCTAGCGGGCACTGAGCAGTTCTTC. Its translation is CASSESLAGTEQFF.

The V gene is TRBV18, the J gene TRBJ1-1; a weak D match, TRBD1 (5 bases). From germline, CDR1 is KGHSH and CDR2 LQKENI. The CDR3 contains 14 residues. Between the trimmed V and J ends, which lost 4 bases and 11 bases, there was a span of 20 bases. The CDR3 reads CASSRERDRPLAFF. As DNA, the CDR3 is TGTGCCAGCTCACGAGAACGGGACCGGCCGTTGGCTTTCTTT.

There are many counts of this clonotype. V is TRBV19 and J is TRBJ2-7, with 14 bases identical to TRBD2. V was pared by 6 bases and J by 6 bases, with 7 bases of the junction left unmatched. Germline CDR1 reads LNHDA; CDR2 reads SQIVND (reference sequence). The CDR3 loop spans 15 amino acids. CDR3 sequence reads: CASRTGTSGSSEQYF. For the CDR3, the DNA is TGTGCCAGTAGAACCGGGACTAGCGGGAGTAGCGAGCAGTACTTC.

The chain recombines TRBV2 with TRBJ2-5; no definite D call. V dropped 8 bases and J dropped 4 bases, with 20 bases sitting between them. In germline, CDR1 is SNHLY, CDR2 FYNNEI. The CDR3 loop spans 15 amino acids. Here the CDR3 reads CASWAPLRSGETQYF. The CDR3 DNA follows: TGTGCCAGCTGGGCGCCCCTACGATCGGGAGAGACCCAGTACTTC.